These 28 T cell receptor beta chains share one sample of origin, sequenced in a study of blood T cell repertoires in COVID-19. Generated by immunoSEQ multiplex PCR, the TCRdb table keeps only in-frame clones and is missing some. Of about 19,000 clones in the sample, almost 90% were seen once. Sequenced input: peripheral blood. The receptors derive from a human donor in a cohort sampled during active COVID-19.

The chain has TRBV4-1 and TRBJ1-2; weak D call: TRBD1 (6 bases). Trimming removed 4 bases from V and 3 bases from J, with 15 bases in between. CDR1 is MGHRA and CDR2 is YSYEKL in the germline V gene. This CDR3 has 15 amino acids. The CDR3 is CASSPEQGLDYGYTF. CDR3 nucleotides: TGCGCCAGCAGCCCGGAACAGGGTTTGGACTATGGCTACACCTTC.

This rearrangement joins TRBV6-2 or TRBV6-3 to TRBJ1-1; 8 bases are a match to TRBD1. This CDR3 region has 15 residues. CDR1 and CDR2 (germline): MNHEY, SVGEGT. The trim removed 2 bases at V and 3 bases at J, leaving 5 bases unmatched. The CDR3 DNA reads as TGTGCCAGCAGTTACGGACAGGGTTTGGACACTGAAGCTTTCTTT. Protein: CASSYGQGLDTEAFF.

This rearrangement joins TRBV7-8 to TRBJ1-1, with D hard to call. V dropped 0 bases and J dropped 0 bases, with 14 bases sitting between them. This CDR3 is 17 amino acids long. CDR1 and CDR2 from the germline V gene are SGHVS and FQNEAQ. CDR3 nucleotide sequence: TGTGCCAGCAGCTTAGCTAGGTACGGGTCTTTGAACACTGAAGCTTTCTTT. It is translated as CASSLARYGSLNTEAFF.

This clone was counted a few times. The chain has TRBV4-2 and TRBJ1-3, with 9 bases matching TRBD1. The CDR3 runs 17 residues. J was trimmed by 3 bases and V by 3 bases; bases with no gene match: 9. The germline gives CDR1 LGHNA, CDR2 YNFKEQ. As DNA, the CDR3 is TGTGCCAGCAGCCAGGATCCACAGGGGGCGGGTGGAAACACCATATATTTT. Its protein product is CASSQDPQGAGGNTIYF.

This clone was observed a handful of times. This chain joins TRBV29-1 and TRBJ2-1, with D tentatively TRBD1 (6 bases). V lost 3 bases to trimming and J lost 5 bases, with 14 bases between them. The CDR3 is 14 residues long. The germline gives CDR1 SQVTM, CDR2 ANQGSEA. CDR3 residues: CSVDSWGQDNEQFF. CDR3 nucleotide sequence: TGCAGCGTTGATTCCTGGGGGCAGGACAATGAGCAGTTCTTC.

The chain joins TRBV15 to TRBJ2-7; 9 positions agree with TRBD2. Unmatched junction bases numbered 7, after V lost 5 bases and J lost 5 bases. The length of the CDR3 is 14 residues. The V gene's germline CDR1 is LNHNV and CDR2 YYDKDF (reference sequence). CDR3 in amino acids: CATSAAGLANEQYF. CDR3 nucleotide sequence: TGTGCCACCAGCGCCGCGGGACTAGCAAACGAGCAGTACTTC.

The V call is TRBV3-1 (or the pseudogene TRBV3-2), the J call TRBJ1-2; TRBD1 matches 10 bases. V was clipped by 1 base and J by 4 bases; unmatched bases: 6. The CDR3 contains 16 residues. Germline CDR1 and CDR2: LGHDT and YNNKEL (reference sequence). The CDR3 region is CASSQADRGLTYGYTF. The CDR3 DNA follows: TGTGCCAGCAGCCAAGCCGACAGGGGGCTTACCTATGGCTACACCTTC.

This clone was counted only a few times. CDR3 in amino acids: CAWMKGSFYGYTF. DNA for the CDR3: TGTGCCTGGATGAAGGGGTCGTTCTATGGCTACACCTTC. This rearrangement joins TRBV30 to TRBJ1-2, with D possibly TRBD1 on 5 matching bases. V lost 4 bases and J lost 4, with 13 bases in between. This CDR3 spans 13 amino acids. Germline CDR1 GTSNPN, CDR2 SVGIG (reference sequence).

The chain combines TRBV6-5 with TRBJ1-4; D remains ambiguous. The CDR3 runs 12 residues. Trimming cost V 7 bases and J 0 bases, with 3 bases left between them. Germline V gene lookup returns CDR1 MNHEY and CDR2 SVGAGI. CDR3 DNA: TGTGCCAGCACCACAACTAATGAAAAACTGTTTTTT. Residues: CASTTTNEKLFF.

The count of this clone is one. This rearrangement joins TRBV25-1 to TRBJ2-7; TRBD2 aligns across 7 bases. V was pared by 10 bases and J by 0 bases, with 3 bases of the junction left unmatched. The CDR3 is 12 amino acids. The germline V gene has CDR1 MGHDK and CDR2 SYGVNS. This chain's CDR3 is CATGGASYEQYF. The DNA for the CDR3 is TGTGCCACGGGGGGTGCCTCCTACGAGCAGTACTTC.

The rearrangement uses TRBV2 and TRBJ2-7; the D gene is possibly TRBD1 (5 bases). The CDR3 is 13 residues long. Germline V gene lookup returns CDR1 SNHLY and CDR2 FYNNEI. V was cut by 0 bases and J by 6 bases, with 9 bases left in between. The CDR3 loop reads CASSEAKTAEQYF. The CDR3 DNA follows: TGTGCCAGCAGTGAAGCAAAGACAGCCGAGCAGTACTTC.

CDR3 sequence reads: CASSLQAGGNTDTQYF. The CDR3 DNA sequence: TGTGCCAGCAGTTTACAAGCGGGGGGCAACACAGATACGCAGTATTTT. This chain links TRBV27 with TRBJ2-3, with 9 bases fitting TRBD2. Germline trimming cut 2 bases from V and 2 bases from J; bases unmatched to any gene: 5. This CDR3 region has 16 residues. CDR1 and CDR2 (germline): MNHEY, SMNVEV (reference sequence).

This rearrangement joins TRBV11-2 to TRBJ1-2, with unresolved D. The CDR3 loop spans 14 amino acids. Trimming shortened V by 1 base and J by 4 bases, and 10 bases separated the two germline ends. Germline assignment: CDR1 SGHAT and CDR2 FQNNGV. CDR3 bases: TGTGCCAGCAGCTTAGTGGGTAGCTCCTATGGCTACACCTTC. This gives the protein CASSLVGSSYGYTF.

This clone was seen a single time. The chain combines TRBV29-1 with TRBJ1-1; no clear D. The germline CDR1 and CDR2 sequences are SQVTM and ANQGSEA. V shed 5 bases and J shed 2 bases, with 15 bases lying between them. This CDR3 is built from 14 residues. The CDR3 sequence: CSVRVMTDNTEAFF. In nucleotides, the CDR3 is TGCAGCGTTCGTGTGATGACTGATAACACTGAAGCTTTCTTT.

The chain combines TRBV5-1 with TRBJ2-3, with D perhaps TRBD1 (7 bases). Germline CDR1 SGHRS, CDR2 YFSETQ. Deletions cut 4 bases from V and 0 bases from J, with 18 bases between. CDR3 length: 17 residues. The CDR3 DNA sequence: TGCGCCAGCAGCCCTCAAGGAGGGGGCACTAGCACAGATACGCAGTATTTT. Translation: CASSPQGGGTSTDTQYF.

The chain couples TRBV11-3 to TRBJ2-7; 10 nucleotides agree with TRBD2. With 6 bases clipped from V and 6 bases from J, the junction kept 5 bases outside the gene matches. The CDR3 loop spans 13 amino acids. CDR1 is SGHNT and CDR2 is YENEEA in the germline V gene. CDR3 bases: TGTGCCAGCAGTCCGGGACTAGCGACCGAGCAGTACTTC. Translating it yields CASSPGLATEQYF.

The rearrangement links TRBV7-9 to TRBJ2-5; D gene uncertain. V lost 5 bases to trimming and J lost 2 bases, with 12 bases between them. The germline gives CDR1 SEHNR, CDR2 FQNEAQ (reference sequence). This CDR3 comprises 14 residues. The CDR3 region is CASSPIGQQETQYF. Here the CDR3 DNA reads TGTGCCAGCAGCCCCATTGGGCAACAAGAGACCCAGTACTTC. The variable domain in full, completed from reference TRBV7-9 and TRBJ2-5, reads DTGVSQNPRHKITKRGQNVTFRCDPISEHNRLYWYRQTLGQGPEFLTYFQNEAQLEKSRLLSDRFSAERPKGSFSTLEIQRTEQGDSAMYLCASSPIGQQETQYFGPGTRLLVL.

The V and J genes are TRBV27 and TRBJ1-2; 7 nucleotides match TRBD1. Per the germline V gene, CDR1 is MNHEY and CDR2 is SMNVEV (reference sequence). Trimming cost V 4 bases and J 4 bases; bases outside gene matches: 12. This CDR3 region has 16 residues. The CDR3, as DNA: TGTGCCAGCAGTTCCGTTAACAGGGGTAATAGCTATGGCTACACCTTC. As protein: CASSSVNRGNSYGYTF.

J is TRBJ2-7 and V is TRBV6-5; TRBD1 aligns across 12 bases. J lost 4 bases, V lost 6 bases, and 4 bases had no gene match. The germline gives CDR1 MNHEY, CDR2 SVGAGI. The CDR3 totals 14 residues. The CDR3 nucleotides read TGTGCCAGCAGACGGGGACAGGGGGCTTACGAGCAGTACTTC. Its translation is CASRRGQGAYEQYF.

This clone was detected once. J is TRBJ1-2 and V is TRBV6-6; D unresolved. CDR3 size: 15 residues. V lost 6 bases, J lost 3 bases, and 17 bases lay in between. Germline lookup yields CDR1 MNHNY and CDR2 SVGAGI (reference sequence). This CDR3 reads CASSPVDEGYYGYTF. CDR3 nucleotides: TGTGCCAGCAGCCCCGTTGATGAGGGATACTATGGCTACACCTTC.

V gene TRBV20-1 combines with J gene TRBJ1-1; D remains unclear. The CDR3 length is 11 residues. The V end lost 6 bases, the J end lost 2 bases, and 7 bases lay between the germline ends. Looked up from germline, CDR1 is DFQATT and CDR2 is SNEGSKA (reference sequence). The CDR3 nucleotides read TGCAGTGCCAGCGGAAACACTGAAGCTTTCTTT. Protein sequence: CSASGNTEAFF.

CDR3 DNA sequence: TGTGCCAGCAGCTTAAGACTGAACTCTGGAAACACCATATATTTT. It codes for CASSLRLNSGNTIYF. The rearrangement joins TRBV7-9 to TRBJ1-3; the D is unclear. This CDR3 contains 15 residues. The germline CDR1 and CDR2 sequences are SEHNR and FQNEAQ (reference sequence). The ends were cut back, 2 bases at V and 0 bases at J, with 8 bases in the middle.

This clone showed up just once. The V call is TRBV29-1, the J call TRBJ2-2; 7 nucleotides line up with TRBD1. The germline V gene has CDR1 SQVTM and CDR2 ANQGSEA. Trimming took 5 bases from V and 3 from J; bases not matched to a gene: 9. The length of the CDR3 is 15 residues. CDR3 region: CSVSRGTAYTGELFF. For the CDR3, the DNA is TGCAGCGTTAGTCGTGGGACAGCATACACCGGGGAGCTGTTTTTT.

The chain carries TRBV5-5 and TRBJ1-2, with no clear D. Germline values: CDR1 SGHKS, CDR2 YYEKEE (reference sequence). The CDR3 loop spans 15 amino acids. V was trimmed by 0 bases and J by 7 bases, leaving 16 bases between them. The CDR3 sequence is CASSLGTVGSGGYTF. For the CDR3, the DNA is TGTGCCAGCAGCTTGGGGACCGTTGGGAGTGGTGGCTACACCTTC.

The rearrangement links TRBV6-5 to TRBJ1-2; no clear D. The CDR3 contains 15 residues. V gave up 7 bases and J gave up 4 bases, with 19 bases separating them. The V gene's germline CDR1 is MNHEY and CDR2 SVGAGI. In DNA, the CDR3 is TGTGCCAGCACTAACCCGGGAAGAATTCTCTATGGCTACACCTTC. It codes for CASTNPGRILYGYTF.

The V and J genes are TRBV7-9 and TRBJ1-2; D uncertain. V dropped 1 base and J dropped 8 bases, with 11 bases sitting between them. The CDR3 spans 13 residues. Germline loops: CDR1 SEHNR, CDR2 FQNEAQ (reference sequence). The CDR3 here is CASSLGESGGYTF. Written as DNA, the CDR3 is TGTGCCAGCAGCTTAGGGGAGAGTGGGGGCTACACCTTC.

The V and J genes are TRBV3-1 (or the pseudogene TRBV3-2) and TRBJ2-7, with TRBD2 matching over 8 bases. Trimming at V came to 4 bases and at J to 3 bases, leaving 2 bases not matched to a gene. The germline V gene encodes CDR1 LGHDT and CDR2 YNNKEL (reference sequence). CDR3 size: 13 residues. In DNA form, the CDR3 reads TGTGCCAGCAGCCCCGGGGGGGGCTACGAGCAGTACTTC. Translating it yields CASSPGGGYEQYF.

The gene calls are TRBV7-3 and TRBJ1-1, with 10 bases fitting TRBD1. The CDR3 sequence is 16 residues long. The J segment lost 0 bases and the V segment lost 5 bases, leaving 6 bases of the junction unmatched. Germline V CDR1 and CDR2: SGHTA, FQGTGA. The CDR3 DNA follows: TGTGCCAGCAGCCTGGGACAGGGGATCCTGAACACTGAAGCTTTCTTT. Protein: CASSLGQGILNTEAFF.